In its sample, the clone carrying this TCR beta chain was seen once. This record belongs to a study of shared clonotypes between healthy human individuals. Repertoires were generated with immunoSEQ multiplex PCR, while TCRdb's copy carries only in-frame clones and drops some. The table shows over 850,000 clones, with approximately 78% occurring only once. Caucasian adults living in Nashville, Tennessee, provided all samples. Germline loops: CDR1 SGHVS, CDR2 FNYEAQ. CDR3 length: 19 residues. Unmatched junction bases numbered 13, after V lost 3 bases and J lost 0 bases. Sequenced material: memory CD4+ T cells from PBMCs. Subset specified: CD45RA-negative fraction. This receptor was obtained from a man between 18 and 35 years old in good health. Some clones in this sample may be carry-over from other donors' samples. V is TRBV7-6 and J is TRBJ2-2; TRBD2 agrees at 7 bases. CDR3 sequence reads: CASSLGTSDQNANTGELFF. In nucleotides, the CDR3 is TGTGCCAGCAGCTTGGGTACTAGCGACCAAAACGCGAACACCGGGGAGCTGTTTTTT.